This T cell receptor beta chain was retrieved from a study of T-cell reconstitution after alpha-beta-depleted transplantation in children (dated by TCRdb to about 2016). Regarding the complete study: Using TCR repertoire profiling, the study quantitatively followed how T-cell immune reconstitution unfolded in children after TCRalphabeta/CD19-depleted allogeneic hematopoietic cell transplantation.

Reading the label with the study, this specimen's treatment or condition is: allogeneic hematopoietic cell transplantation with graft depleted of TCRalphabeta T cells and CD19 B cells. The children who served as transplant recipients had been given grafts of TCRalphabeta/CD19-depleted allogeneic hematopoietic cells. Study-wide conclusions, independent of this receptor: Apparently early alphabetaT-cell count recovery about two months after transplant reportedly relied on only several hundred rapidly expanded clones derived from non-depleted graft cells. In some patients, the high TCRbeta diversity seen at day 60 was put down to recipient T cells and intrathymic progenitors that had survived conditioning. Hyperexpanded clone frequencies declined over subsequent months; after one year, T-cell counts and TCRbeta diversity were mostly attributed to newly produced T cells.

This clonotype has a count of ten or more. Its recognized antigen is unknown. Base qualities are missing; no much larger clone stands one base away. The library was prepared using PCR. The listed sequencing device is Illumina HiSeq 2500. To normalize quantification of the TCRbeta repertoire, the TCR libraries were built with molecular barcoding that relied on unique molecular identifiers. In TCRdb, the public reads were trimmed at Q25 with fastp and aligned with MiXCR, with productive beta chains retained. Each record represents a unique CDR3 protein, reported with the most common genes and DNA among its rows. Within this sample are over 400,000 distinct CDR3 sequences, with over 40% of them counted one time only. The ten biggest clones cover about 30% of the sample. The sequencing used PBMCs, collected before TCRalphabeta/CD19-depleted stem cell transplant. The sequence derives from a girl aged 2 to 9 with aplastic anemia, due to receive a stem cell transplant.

The nucleotide sequence is TGTGCCAGCAGCGTAACAAGCGGGAGTGAGACCCAGTACTTC. Its protein is CASSVTSGSETQYF. The sequence joins TRBV11-2 to TRBJ2-5; 8 central bases correspond to TRBD2. For CDR1 and CDR2, the germline V gene lists SGHAT and FQNNGV. From the cysteine through the phenylalanine, the CDR3 covers 14 amino acids. The DNA shown is the 42-base CDR3, in frame from base 1. From V the trimming removes 5 bases and from J it removes 5 bases, while the gene matches leave 7 bases of the junction unaccounted for.